This record covers a single T cell receptor beta chain. Its matching antigen is unknown. The record originates from a study of cytomegalovirus exposure and HLA in healthy donors. Looked up from germline, CDR1 is SNHLY and CDR2 is FYNNEI. V was pared by 6 bases and J by 2 bases, with 10 bases of the junction left unmatched. CDR3 length: 17 residues. In the PCR, 60 Vbeta and 13 Jbeta primers were used. The data were produced by immunoSEQ multiplex PCR, yet TCRdb's version contains in-frame clones alone and is incomplete. The data show over 100,000 clones, under 85% seen once. Study conclusions and caveats: Differences between HLA loci emerged in a later analysis of TCR association rates, with DRB1 most and HLA-C fewest. Some public TCRs appeared in many individuals, while most sequences were rare. Equally common other TCR beta chains were less clonally expanded than HLA-associated ones, a later analysis found.

The chain combines TRBV2 with TRBJ2-5; 12 nucleotides agree with TRBD1. The source is a man aged 35 to 55 in good health and CMV-seronegative. The sequenced sample was PBMCs. CDR3 loop: CASRSGTGGLWQETQYF. CDR3 coding DNA: TGTGCCAGCAGGTCCGGGACAGGGGGCTTATGGCAAGAGACCCAGTACTTC.